The sequence of this T cell receptor (beta chain) was determined in a study of lymphopenia after photon versus proton radiotherapy. Note on this clone: Its antigen is unidentified.

Libraries were prepared by immunoSEQ multiplex PCR; TCRdb keeps only in-frame clonotypes and omits some of them. The table lists 45,000 to 65,000 clones, 92% of them singletons. V dropped 4 bases and J dropped 0 bases, with 9 bases sitting between them. Germline loops: CDR1 MGHRA, CDR2 YSYEKL. The CDR3 covers 14 residues. Points from the study as a whole: Relative stability marked proton patients; photon patients lost diversity and naive cells.

This chain uses TRBV4-1 with TRBJ1-1; D possibly corresponds to TRBD1 (6 bases). Sequencing was performed on peripheral blood, taken from a patient treated with photon-based radiotherapy. The TCR originated in a woman aged 40 to 49 with cholangiocarcinoma. CDR3 in amino acids: CASSPGHLNTEAFF. The CDR3 DNA reads as TGCGCCAGCAGCCCGGGACATTTGAACACTGAAGCTTTCTTT.